This T cell receptor (beta chain) is drawn from a study of cytomegalovirus exposure and HLA in healthy donors. Across the whole study: In terms of ancestry, the Caucasian-associated cluster contained roughly 81% of the approximately 430 genotyped donors. Points from the study as a whole: TCR beta chain V- and J-gene trimming was linked, in a later analysis, to a missense variant in DCLRE1C.

Germline V CDR1 and CDR2: LGHNA, YNFKEQ. V shed 0 bases and J shed 2 bases, with 11 bases lying between them. There are 16 residues in the CDR3. About this clone: Its antigen is undetermined.

Vbeta (60) and Jbeta (13) primers were used in the PCR. Here immunoSEQ multiplex PCR was the method, and the copy in TCRdb shows in-frame clones only, minus some. This table holds about 77,000 clones, approximately 78% found once. The specimen sequenced was PBMCs. The V gene is TRBV4-2, the J gene TRBJ1-3; TRBD1 is a possible D gene (5 bases). The sequence was collected from a man aged 35 to 55 in good health and CMV-seronegative. The CDR3 bases are TGTGCCAGCAGCCAAGATCCAGGGAATACTGGAAACACCATATATTTT. It codes for CASSQDPGNTGNTIYF.